A single sample gave rise to the 32 T cell receptor beta chains below, sequenced in a study of neoadjuvant anti-PD-1 for oral cavity cancer. The table came from immunoSEQ multiplex PCR; TCRdb's copy has only in-frame clones and leaves some out. Among roughly 15,000 clones, roughly 65% were seen once, and the ten largest hold 2% to 2.5%. Source: PBMCs, taken before nivolumab (anti-PD-1) treatment. The receptors derive from a person between 40 and 85 years old with oral cavity squamous cell carcinoma.

The chain combines TRBV5-1 with TRBJ1-1, with a weak D call TRBD1 (6 bases). Trimming removed 0 bases from V and 1 base from J, with 7 bases in between. This CDR3 is 14 amino acids long. Germline V gives CDR1 SGHRS, CDR2 YFSETQ. The CDR3 loop is CASSLDRANTEAFF. CDR3 DNA: TGCGCCAGCAGCTTGGACAGGGCGAACACTGAAGCTTTCTTT.

A single count supports this clone. The chain carries TRBV11-2 and TRBJ1-5; 9 nucleotides agree with TRBD1. The germline V gene encodes CDR1 SGHAT and CDR2 FQNNGV. The V segment lost 5 bases and the J segment 7 bases; nucleotides outside the gene matches: 12. The CDR3 is 16 residues long. The DNA of the CDR3 is TGTGCCAGCAGCCCTCAGGACAGGGGCTATAGACAGCCCCAGCATTTT. Translation gives CASSPQDRGYRQPQHF.

CDR3 bases: TGTGCCAGCTCACCTACGACAGGGAGGAATCAGCCCCAGCATTTT. Protein sequence: CASSPTTGRNQPQHF. The chain has TRBV18 and TRBJ1-5, with 7 bases fitting TRBD1. Germline V gene lookup returns CDR1 KGHSH and CDR2 LQKENI. The CDR3 loop spans 15 amino acids. After removal of 3 bases from V and 4 bases from J, the junction contained 6 bases not matched to a gene.

The rearrangement uses TRBV27 and TRBJ2-1; no clear D gene. This CDR3 has 13 residues. Trimming stripped 7 bases from V and 7 bases from J, with 14 bases between. CDR1 is MNHEY, CDR2 SMNVEV, per germline (reference sequence). The CDR3 loop is CASMSFITNEQFF. The CDR3 DNA reads as TGTGCCAGCATGAGCTTTATAACTAATGAGCAGTTCTTC.

The genes are TRBV6-4 and TRBJ2-1; possibly TRBD1 or TRBD2 for D (5 bases each). Germline assignment: CDR1 MRHNA and CDR2 SNTAGT. The CDR3 is 17 residues long. V was trimmed by 5 bases and J by 3 bases, leaving 20 bases between them. CDR3 in DNA: TGTGCCAGCAGTCCGAGACCCGCCGGGGCAGACTACAATGAGCAGTTCTTC. Translated, it gives CASSPRPAGADYNEQFF.

This chain joins TRBV6-5 and TRBJ2-1, with D unclear. Germline loops: CDR1 MNHEY, CDR2 SVGAGI. The V gene lost 2 bases and the J gene lost 0 bases, with 8 bases spanning the gap. The CDR3 loop spans 15 amino acids. The CDR3 sequence: CASSYDRSSYNEQFF. CDR3 DNA sequence: TGTGCCAGCAGTTACGACCGGAGCTCCTACAATGAGCAGTTCTTC.

The chain joins TRBV6-1 to TRBJ1-1, with D uncertain. Trimming took off 9 bases at V and 4 bases at J, with 9 bases between the two ends. CDR1 and CDR2 (germline): MNHNS, SASEGT. The CDR3 has 11 amino acids. For the CDR3, the DNA is TGTGCCAGTTCCCCTCCCACTGAAGCTTTCTTT. As protein: CASSPPTEAFF.

The DNA of the CDR3 is TGTGCCAGCAGCTTAGTATTTCGGGCCGAACTCAATGAGCAGTTCTTC. Encoded protein: CASSLVFRAELNEQFF. The J gene is TRBJ2-1, the V gene TRBV11-2; no firm D call. With 1 base removed from V and 6 bases from J, the gap between germline ends came to 16 bases. The CDR3 sequence is 16 residues long. From germline, CDR1 is SGHAT and CDR2 FQNNGV.

This chain connects TRBV7-9 to TRBJ2-1, with 10 bases fitting TRBD2. In germline, CDR1 is SEHNR, CDR2 FQNEAQ (reference sequence). Trimming cost V 1 base and J 8 bases; bases outside gene matches: 5. The CDR3 runs to 15 residues. CDR3 nucleotides: TGTGCCAGCAGCTTAGGAGTAGCGGGAGGTGATGAGCAGTTCTTC. It yields the protein CASSLGVAGGDEQFF. Filled out from reference TRBV7-9 and TRBJ2-1, the complete variable domain reads DTGVSQNPRHKITKRGQNVTFRCDPISEHNRLYWYRQTLGQGPEFLTYFQNEAQLEKSRLLSDRFSAERPKGSFSTLEIQRTEQGDSAMYLCASSLGVAGGDEQFFGPGTRLTVL.

DNA of the CDR3: TGTGCCACCAGCAGGCGGTGGACAGGGAGGGGTACTGAAGCTTTCTTT. Translating it yields CATSRRWTGRGTEAFF. V and J are TRBV15 and TRBJ1-1, with 8 bases that match TRBD1. The CDR3 is 16 residues long. With 3 bases clipped from V and 5 bases from J, the junction kept 11 bases outside the gene matches. The germline V gene has CDR1 LNHNV and CDR2 YYDKDF (reference sequence). The complete variable domain, with remaining parts taken from reference TRBV15 and TRBJ1-1, reads DAMVIQNPRYQVTQFGKPVTLSCSQTLNHNVMYWYQQKSSQAPKLLFHYYDKDFNNEADTPDNFQSRRPNTSFCFLDIRSPGLGDTAMYLCATSRRWTGRGTEAFFGQGTRLTVV.

In the case of this clone: Compared with germline, one end of the junction differs, possibly owing to a read error. The chain recombines TRBV14 with TRBJ2-3, with 8 nucleotides matching TRBD2. The CDR3 consists of 14 residues. The germline CDR1 and CDR2 sequences are SGHDN and FVKESK. CDR3: CAGSLQTSADTQYF. CDR3 nucleotide sequence: TGTGCCGGCAGCCTACAGACTAGCGCAGATACGCAGTATTTT.

V and J are TRBV29-1 and TRBJ1-1; no clear D. Germline CDR1 is SQVTM and CDR2 is ANQGSEA. Deletions cut 1 base from V and 5 bases from J, with 8 bases between. CDR3 length equals 12 residues. CDR3: CSVEVVGTEAFF. The CDR3 DNA reads TGCAGCGTTGAAGTCGTGGGGACTGAAGCTTTCTTT. Full variable domain (remainder filled in from reference TRBV29-1 and TRBJ1-1): SAVISQKPSRDICQRGTSLTIQCQVDSQVTMMFWYRQQPGQSLTLIATANQGSEATYESGFVIDKFPISRPNLTFSTLTVSNMSPEDSSIYLCSVEVVGTEAFFGQGTRLTVV.

V and J are TRBV5-1 and TRBJ2-1; 11 nucleotides align to TRBD2. The ends lost 3 bases at V and 8 bases at J; junction bases unmatched: 19. Germline CDR1 is SGHRS and CDR2 is YFSETQ. CDR3 length: 19 amino acids. The DNA for the CDR3 is TGCGCCAGCAGCTACCCCCTCGAGGGACTAGCGGCGGCGGGGTATGAGCAGTTCTTC. Translating gives CASSYPLEGLAAAGYEQFF. The variable domain in full, with the rest retrieved from reference TRBV5-1 and TRBJ2-1, is KAGVTQTPRYLIKTRGQQVTLSCSPISGHRSVSWYQQTPGQGLQFLFEYFSETQRNKGNFPGRFSGRQFSNSRSEMNVSTLELGDSALYLCASSYPLEGLAAAGYEQFFGPGTRLTVL.

The table lists this clone with a few counts. This chain uses TRBV7-6 with TRBJ2-7; 12 bases line up with TRBD2. The CDR3 loop spans 15 amino acids. Germline values: CDR1 SGHVS, CDR2 FNYEAQ. V shed 5 bases and J 2 bases; nucleotides not matched to a gene: 4. The DNA for the CDR3 is TGTGCCAGCAGCCCCCGACTAGCGGGGGCCTACGAGCAGTACTTC. This encodes CASSPRLAGAYEQYF.

The chain recombines TRBV2 with TRBJ1-1; 7 bases are a match to TRBD1. Germline-derived CDR1 and CDR2 are SNHLY and FYNNEI. This CDR3 has 14 residues. The J segment lost 6 bases and the V segment lost 3 bases, leaving 7 bases of the junction unmatched. The CDR3 region is CASSEVGGTSEAFF. CDR3 sequence (DNA): TGTGCCAGCAGTGAGGTAGGGGGCACCTCTGAAGCTTTCTTT.

The CDR3 nucleotides are TGTGCCAGCAGCTCCTACACGGACCAGTACTTC. Its protein is CASSSYTDQYF. The chain uses TRBV11-2 and TRBJ2-5; D gene unclear. Trimming stripped 4 bases from V and 10 bases from J, with 10 bases between. Germline V gene data show CDR1 as SGHAT and CDR2 as FQNNGV. This CDR3 comprises 11 residues.

V gene TRBV18 combines with J gene TRBJ1-4, with D possibly TRBD1 on 5 matching bases. Between the trimmed V and J ends, which lost 2 bases and 3 bases, there was a span of 10 bases. The germline V gene encodes CDR1 KGHSH and CDR2 LQKENI. The CDR3 runs 15 residues. CDR3 nucleotide sequence: TGTGCCAGCTCACCAAGGGGATGGGCTAATGAAAAACTGTTTTTT. It encodes CASSPRGWANEKLFF.

In this sample, this clone turned up a few times. The chain couples TRBV11-2 to TRBJ2-7; no clear D. Germline V gene data show CDR1 as SGHAT and CDR2 as FQNNGV. CDR3 length: 16 amino acids. V shed 1 base and J shed 3 bases, with 16 bases lying between them. The CDR3 reads CASSLVLGKTNYEQYF. The DNA of the CDR3 is TGTGCCAGCAGCTTAGTCCTGGGCAAAACGAACTACGAGCAGTACTTC. The full variable domain, rest sourced from reference TRBV11-2 and TRBJ2-7, is EAGVAQSPRYKIIEKRQSVAFWCNPISGHATLYWYQQILGQGPKLLIQFQNNGVVDDSQLPKDRFSAERLKGVDSTLKIQPAKLEDSAVYLCASSLVLGKTNYEQYFGPGTRLTVT.

As regards this clone: One junction end does not reproduce the germline sequence, and a read error may be involved. This rearrangement joins TRBV6-6 to TRBJ2-3, with D tentatively TRBD1 (5 bases). Germline loops: CDR1 MNHNY, CDR2 SVGAGI (reference sequence). The CDR3 has 15 residues. The CDR3: CASSDSDRSTDTQYF. CDR3 in DNA: TGTGCCAGCAGTGACTCCGACAGAAGCACAGATACGCAGTATTTT.

The chain links TRBV6-5 to TRBJ1-1, with TRBD1 as a possible D gene (5 bases). Germline V lookup: CDR1 MNHEY, CDR2 SVGAGI. The CDR3 is 14 residues long. V shed 0 bases and J shed 4 bases, with 9 bases lying between them. The CDR3 DNA follows: TGTGCCAGCAGTTACTCGGACAAGGGCACTGAAGCTTTCTTT. Its translation: CASSYSDKGTEAFF.

The chain couples TRBV10-1 to TRBJ2-1, with 14 bases fitting TRBD2. The J segment lost 7 bases and the V segment lost 4 bases, leaving 9 bases of the junction unmatched. The CDR3 is 17 amino acids. The germline V gene encodes CDR1 WNHNN and CDR2 SYGVQD (reference sequence). The CDR3 loop reads CASSGGLAGALINEQFF. CDR3 bases: TGCGCCAGCAGTGGGGGACTAGCGGGGGCGCTAATTAATGAGCAGTTCTTC.

This chain joins TRBV29-1 and TRBJ2-1; 8 bases are shared with TRBD2. CDR3 length equals 15 residues. In germline, CDR1 is SQVTM, CDR2 ANQGSEA. The V gene end was trimmed by 0 bases and the J gene end by 8 bases; junction bases not matched to a gene: 9. CDR3 in amino acids: CSVEDTSGRVYEQFF. The CDR3 bases are TGCAGCGTTGAAGATACCAGCGGGAGAGTTTATGAGCAGTTCTTC.

The chain couples TRBV27 to TRBJ2-1; D is undetermined. CDR1 and CDR2 (germline): MNHEY, SMNVEV (reference sequence). The CDR3 has 13 residues. Trimming cost V 2 bases and J 8 bases, with 10 bases left between them. DNA for the CDR3: TGTGCCAGCAGTTTACTAGAACATTATGAGCAGTTCTTC. It translates to CASSLLEHYEQFF.

The V and J genes are TRBV5-8 and TRBJ2-7; 12 bases agree with TRBD2. The germline V gene encodes CDR1 SGHTS and CDR2 YDEGEE. The CDR3 runs 16 residues. V lost 1 base to trimming and J lost 8 bases; unmatched junction nucleotides: 10. CDR3 in DNA: TGTGCCAGCAGCTTGTTTCCCTCCGGACTAGCGGGGCAGCAGTACTTC. Its protein product is CASSLFPSGLAGQQYF.

The table lists this clone with a few counts. The rearrangement links TRBV9 to TRBJ2-1; TRBD2 aligns across 13 bases. The CDR3 is 15 residues long. The germline gives CDR1 SGDLS, CDR2 YYNGEE. The V segment lost 4 bases and the J segment 6 bases; nucleotides outside the gene matches: 4. CDR3 nucleotide sequence: TGTGCCAGCAGCCCGGGACTAGCGGGGTCCAATGAGCAGTTCTTC. This codes for CASSPGLAGSNEQFF.

There are a few counts of this clone. The chain employs TRBV7-9 and TRBJ1-5; 8 bases line up with TRBD1. V gave up 1 base and J gave up 11 bases; unmatched junction bases: 7. Per germline, CDR1 SEHNR and CDR2 FQNEAQ (reference sequence). There are 14 residues in the CDR3. The CDR3 spells CASSLDPGGLSQHF. CDR3 DNA: TGTGCCAGCAGCTTAGATCCAGGGGGCCTATCCCAGCATTTT.

The gene calls are TRBV6-1 and TRBJ2-7, with TRBD2 matching over 10 bases. In germline, CDR1 is MNHNS, CDR2 SASEGT. Trimming took 2 bases from V and 2 from J; bases not matched to a gene: 6. This CDR3 spans 16 amino acids. The CDR3 nucleotides read TGTGCCAGCAGTGAATCCACTAGCGGGATTCCCTACGAGCAGTACTTC. Its translation is CASSESTSGIPYEQYF.

The J gene is TRBJ2-2, the V gene TRBV27; 8 bases line up with TRBD2. This CDR3 has 16 amino acids. The trim removed 8 bases at V and 4 bases at J, leaving 12 bases unmatched. Germline lookup yields CDR1 MNHEY and CDR2 SMNVEV (reference sequence). The CDR3 DNA reads as TGTGCCAGCTTCCTCATTAGCGGGAAACCCACCGGGGAGCTGTTTTTT. Protein: CASFLISGKPTGELFF.

This clone has more than one count but fewer than ten. The chain joins TRBV21-1 to TRBJ2-7. TRBV21-1 is given as a pseudogene. This CDR3 comprises 12 residues. As DNA, the CDR3 is TGTGCCAGCAGCATCAGAGTTTACGAGCAGTACTTC. This sequence encodes CASSIRVYEQYF.

The chain employs TRBV6-5 and TRBJ2-1; possibly TRBD2 for D (5 bases). Deletions cut 5 bases from V and 5 bases from J, with 16 bases between. Germline-derived CDR1 and CDR2 are MNHEY and SVGAGI. This CDR3 is built from 15 residues. CDR3 sequence reads: CASSAEGGSNNEQFF. The CDR3 nucleotides read TGTGCCAGCAGTGCCGAAGGAGGTTCTAACAATGAGCAGTTCTTC.

J is TRBJ2-2 and V is TRBV6-1; D possibly corresponds to TRBD2 (5 bases). The germline gives CDR1 MNHNS, CDR2 SASEGT. The CDR3 length is 14 residues. V lost 10 bases and J 1 base, leaving 13 bases between the germline ends. For the CDR3, the DNA is TGTGCCACAAAGGACTCCGTGAACACCGGGGAGCTGTTTTTT. It yields the protein CATKDSVNTGELFF.

This clone has just a few counts. The chain employs TRBV19 and TRBJ1-1, with D perhaps matching TRBD1 (5 bases). Trimming removed 6 bases at V and 1 base at J, with 15 bases between. Germline V gene lookup returns CDR1 LNHDA and CDR2 SQIVND (reference sequence). The CDR3 is 15 amino acids. The CDR3 coding sequence is TGTGCCAGTAGAATTGGGGGAGTAAGGAACACTGAAGCTTTCTTT. As protein: CASRIGGVRNTEAFF. Combining the CDR3 with reference TRBV19 and TRBJ1-1 gives the whole variable domain DGGITQSPKYLFRKEGQNVTLSCEQNLNHDAMYWYRQDPGQGLRLIYYSQIVNDFQKGDIAEGYSVSREKKESFPLTVTSAQKNPTAFYLCASRIGGVRNTEAFFGQGTRLTVV.